Below are 11 T cell receptor beta chains sequenced from a single sample in a study of CD8 T cells in Susac syndrome. A quantity of about 0.45 to 1 ug RNA underwent reverse transcription using random hexamers. TCRdb called the immunoSEQ multiplex PCR reads again in MiXCR, with one record for every CDR3 protein. This sample carries 150,000 to 200,000 distinct CDR3 sequences, about 95% of them seen once, and the ten largest clones take about 0.1%. The sequencing input was CD4+ T cells from PBMCs. These receptors all stem from a human donor in good health.

This chain connects TRBV19 to TRBJ2-1, with no clear D. CDR1 is LNHDA and CDR2 is SQIVND in the germline V gene (reference sequence). V was trimmed by 4 bases and J by 3 bases, leaving 10 bases between them. The CDR3 totals 14 residues. CDR3 residues: CASSTWINYNEQFF. The CDR3 region has the DNA TGTGCCAGTAGTACGTGGATAAACTACAATGAGCAGTTCTTC.

The chain couples TRBV7-2 to TRBJ2-7; D is unclear. CDR1 and CDR2 from the germline V gene are SGHTA and FQGNSA. V lost 2 bases and J 7 bases, leaving 15 bases between the germline ends. The CDR3 spans 14 residues. The CDR3 loop reads CASSLSVLEREQYF. CDR3 DNA sequence: TGTGCCAGCAGCTTATCGGTTCTGGAGAGGGAGCAGTACTTC.

This clonotype was recorded once. J is TRBJ2-5 and V is TRBV11-1; 9 bases are shared with TRBD2. CDR1 is SGHAT, CDR2 FQDESV, per germline (reference sequence). The CDR3 loop spans 15 amino acids. Trimming at V came to 5 bases and at J to 5 bases, leaving 9 bases not matched to a gene. Here the CDR3 reads CASSAVAGVLETQYF. Written as DNA, the CDR3 is TGTGCCAGCAGCGCTGTAGCGGGAGTCTTGGAGACCCAGTACTTC.

The chain uses TRBV7-2 and TRBJ2-3, with D possibly TRBD1 on 5 matching bases. V was trimmed by 0 bases and J by 6 bases, leaving 10 bases between them. This CDR3 comprises 14 residues. The germline V gene has CDR1 SGHTA and CDR2 FQGNSA. CDR3 DNA sequence: TGTGCCAGCAGCTTAGCGCGTGGGGCCGATACGCAGTATTTT. Protein sequence: CASSLARGADTQYF.

This sequence joins TRBV3-1 and TRBJ2-3; D gene unclear. Per the germline V gene, CDR1 is LGHDT and CDR2 is YNNKEL (reference sequence). The CDR3 sequence is 13 residues long. Deletions cut 2 bases from V and 2 bases from J, with 5 bases between. The chain's CDR3 is CASSQTNTDTQYF. The CDR3 DNA sequence: TGTGCCAGCAGCCAAACAAACACAGATACGCAGTATTTT.

This clonotype was recorded a few times. The rearrangement links TRBV18 to TRBJ1-2; D gene ambiguous. This CDR3 spans 12 amino acids. The V end was cut by 4 bases, the J end by 4 bases, with 7 bases between. The germline gives CDR1 KGHSH, CDR2 LQKENI. Written as DNA, the CDR3 is TGTGCCAGCTCACTTGGCGGCTATGGCTACACCTTC. Residues: CASSLGGYGYTF.

This chain uses TRBV20-1 with TRBJ2-5; 11 bases line up with TRBD2. The CDR3 runs to 14 residues. With V trimmed by 5 bases and J by 5 bases, 7 bases remained unmatched. Germline CDR1 DFQATT, CDR2 SNEGSKA (reference sequence). CDR3 protein: CSAVSGRAAETQYF. The CDR3 DNA sequence: TGCAGTGCTGTTAGCGGGAGGGCCGCGGAGACCCAGTACTTC.

The chain couples TRBV9 to TRBJ2-1, with 15 positions matching TRBD2. The CDR3 is 16 amino acids. V shed 3 bases, J shed 4 bases, and the junction held 2 bases outside the gene matches. Per germline, CDR1 SGDLS and CDR2 YYNGEE. The CDR3, as DNA: TGTGCCAGCAGCGGAGGACTAGCGGGAGGGTACAATGAGCAGTTCTTC. Protein: CASSGGLAGGYNEQFF. Combining the CDR3 with reference TRBV9 and TRBJ2-1 gives the whole variable domain DSGVTQTPKHLITATGQRVTLRCSPRSGDLSVYWYQQSLDQGLQFLIQYYNGEERAKGNILERFSAQQFPDLHSELNLSSLELGDSALYFCASSGGLAGGYNEQFFGPGTRLTVL.

The J gene is TRBJ2-3, the V gene TRBV9; D is uncertain. Germline V gene sequence: CDR1 SGDLS, CDR2 YYNGEE. This CDR3 is 14 amino acids long. Trimming took 0 bases from V and 3 from J, leaving 8 bases between them. The CDR3 nucleotides are TGTGCCAGCAGCGTAGAAGGGAATACAGATACGCAGTATTTT. Protein product: CASSVEGNTDTQYF.

The chain combines TRBV30 with TRBJ1-2; D gene uncertain. Germline V gives CDR1 GTSNPN, CDR2 SVGIG (reference sequence). This CDR3 comprises 13 residues. V dropped 5 bases and J dropped 7 bases, with 17 bases sitting between them. The CDR3 reads CAWDDRGTAGYTF. CDR3 sequence (DNA): TGTGCCTGGGACGACCGCGGAACCGCTGGCTACACCTTC.

V and J are TRBV30 and TRBJ2-3, with TRBD2 matching over 8 bases. The junction had 6 bases not matched to a gene; V was cut back by 4 bases and J by 0 bases. Germline CDR1 is GTSNPN and CDR2 is SVGIG (reference sequence). The CDR3 is made up of 15 amino acids. For the CDR3, the DNA is TGTGCCTGGAACAGCGGGAGTTCTAGCACAGATACGCAGTATTTT. It codes for CAWNSGSSSTDTQYF.